The 28 T cell receptor beta chains given below trace back to one sample, sequenced in a study of blood T cell repertoires in COVID-19. Sequencing was performed with immunoSEQ multiplex PCR; in TCRdb, only in-frame clones are kept and a portion is missing. The sample lists about 140,000 clones, 85% to 90% seen once, with about 10% in the top ten. The sequencing sample was made of peripheral blood. Every receptor here comes from a man aged 50-60 years with active or convalescent COVID-19.

The rearrangement joins TRBV15 to TRBJ2-7; TRBD1 might be the D (7 bases). With 0 bases removed from V and 3 bases from J, the gap between germline ends came to 15 bases. Germline CDR1 and CDR2: LNHNV and YYDKDF (reference sequence). This CDR3 has 16 residues. Here the CDR3 DNA reads TGTGCCACCAGCAGAGATCGGTCAGGGGGGAGCTACGAGCAGTACTTC. Its translation: CATSRDRSGGSYEQYF. The full variable domain, in which reference TRBV15 and TRBJ2-7 provide the parts outside the CDR3, is DAMVIQNPRYQVTQFGKPVTLSCSQTLNHNVMYWYQQKSSQAPKLLFHYYDKDFNNEADTPDNFQSRRPNTSFCFLDIRSPGLGDTAMYLCATSRDRSGGSYEQYFGPGTRLTVT.

V usage is TRBV3-1 (or the pseudogene TRBV3-2) and J usage is TRBJ1-2, with D uncertain. V lost 2 bases and J lost 8, with 15 bases in between. The CDR3 consists of 14 residues. Per germline, CDR1 LGHDT and CDR2 YNNKEL (reference sequence). In nucleotides, the CDR3 is TGTGCCAGCAGCCAATATGCCGATTCGGGGGGCTACACCTTC. This encodes CASSQYADSGGYTF.

The chain combines TRBV5-1 with TRBJ1-5; 7 nucleotides align to TRBD1. The CDR3 covers 14 residues. Trimming cost V 1 base and J 3 bases; bases outside gene matches: 1. Germline values: CDR1 SGHRS, CDR2 YFSETQ. The CDR3: CASSLTGVNQPQHF. The CDR3 DNA reads as TGCGCCAGCAGCTTGACAGGGGTCAATCAGCCCCAGCATTTT.

CDR3 region: CASSQEVKGNTIYEQYF. The CDR3 coding sequence is TGCGCCAGCAGCCAAGAGGTAAAGGGGAACACCATCTACGAGCAGTACTTC. The V call is TRBV4-3, the J call TRBJ2-7; D is perhaps TRBD1 (5 bases). Trimming took 0 bases from V and 3 from J, leaving 18 bases between them. This CDR3 comprises 17 residues. Germline CDR1 is LGHNA and CDR2 is YSLEER.

The rearrangement joins TRBV2 to TRBJ1-2; the D gene is possibly TRBD1 (5 bases). This CDR3 has 15 amino acids. Germline CDR1 SNHLY, CDR2 FYNNEI. Deletions cut 4 bases from V and 4 bases from J, with 16 bases between. The CDR3 DNA reads as TGTGCCAGCAGTGGGCCGGGGGGAATGGGCTATGGCTACACCTTC. Residues: CASSGPGGMGYGYTF.

This chain uses TRBV24-1 with TRBJ2-3; tentative D call: TRBD2 (6 bases). CDR3 length equals 15 residues. V was pared by 4 bases and J by 2 bases, with 12 bases between. The germline gives CDR1 KGHDR, CDR2 SFDVKD. The CDR3 sequence is CATSDQAGPTDTQYF. CDR3 nucleotides: TGTGCCACCAGTGACCAAGCGGGCCCCACAGATACGCAGTATTTT.

V usage is TRBV7-6 and J usage is TRBJ2-7, with D maybe TRBD2 (5 bases). V lost 5 bases and J lost 4, with 9 bases in between. CDR3 length equals 12 residues. The germline V gene has CDR1 SGHVS and CDR2 FNYEAQ. The CDR3 DNA reads as TGTGCCAGCAGCCCCAAGCGGTACGAGCAGTACTTC. It specifies CASSPKRYEQYF.

The chain carries TRBV28 and TRBJ2-7; 8 bases fit TRBD2. The CDR3 sequence is 13 residues long. The V segment lost 8 bases and the J segment 3 bases; nucleotides outside the gene matches: 6. From germline, CDR1 is MDHEN and CDR2 SYDVKM. CDR3 protein: CASGLAGLYEQYF. CDR3 DNA: TGTGCCAGCGGATTAGCGGGACTCTACGAGCAGTACTTC.

This chain links TRBV9 with TRBJ2-6; 10 nucleotides agree with TRBD1. Germline V gives CDR1 SGDLS, CDR2 YYNGEE. Losses at the gene ends were 1 base for V and 0 bases for J; bases not matched to a gene: 4. The length of the CDR3 is 18 residues. This CDR3 is CASSVRTGGSSGANVLTF. The CDR3 DNA sequence: TGTGCCAGCAGCGTACGGACAGGGGGTAGCTCTGGGGCCAACGTCCTGACTTTC. Based on the CDR3 plus reference TRBV9 and TRBJ2-6, the full variable domain is DSGVTQTPKHLITATGQRVTLRCSPRSGDLSVYWYQQSLDQGLQFLIQYYNGEERAKGNILERFSAQQFPDLHSELNLSSLELGDSALYFCASSVRTGGSSGANVLTFGAGSRLTVL.

This chain links TRBV5-1 with TRBJ2-7, with D uncertain. This CDR3 region has 13 residues. Deletions cut 0 bases from V and 7 bases from J, with 11 bases between. Germline CDR1 and CDR2: SGHRS and YFSETQ. The DNA for the CDR3 is TGCGCCAGCAGCTTGGGGCAGCCAGCGGAGCAGTACTTC. It is translated as CASSLGQPAEQYF.

The chain uses TRBV27 and TRBJ1-4, with 8 positions matching TRBD1. This CDR3 has 16 amino acids. The V segment lost 6 bases and the J segment 8 bases; nucleotides outside the gene matches: 14. Per the germline V gene, CDR1 is MNHEY and CDR2 is SMNVEV (reference sequence). The CDR3 DNA reads TGTGCCAGCAGCTCTATAACCCAGGGGGCCCGGGAAAAACTGTTTTTT. Translating gives CASSSITQGAREKLFF.

Here the CDR3 reads CASSDLAGAGTEAFF. The CDR3 DNA sequence: TGTGCCAGCAGTGATTTGGCGGGGGCCGGGACTGAAGCTTTCTTT. V and J are TRBV2 and TRBJ1-1; tentative D call: TRBD1 (6 bases). This CDR3 is 15 amino acids long. V lost 3 bases and J 5 bases, leaving 16 bases between the germline ends. Germline V gives CDR1 SNHLY, CDR2 FYNNEI.

CDR3 residues: CSAVIAEKLFF. CDR3 DNA: TGCAGTGCGGTCATAGCCGAAAAACTGTTTTTT. The rearrangement uses TRBV20-1 and TRBJ1-4; D gene unclear. The CDR3 length is 11 residues. The V gene lost 6 bases and the J gene lost 8 bases, with 10 bases spanning the gap. Germline assignment: CDR1 DFQATT and CDR2 SNEGSKA (reference sequence).

The chain recombines TRBV2 with TRBJ1-2; 10 positions agree with TRBD1. Losses at the gene ends were 7 bases for V and 8 bases for J; bases not matched to a gene: 10. The CDR3 has 14 residues. Germline-derived CDR1 and CDR2 are SNHLY and FYNNEI. CDR3: CASNPGQGNPGYTF. The CDR3 region has the DNA TGTGCCAGCAACCCGGGACAGGGGAACCCAGGCTACACCTTC.

The J gene is TRBJ1-5, the V gene TRBV29-1; D possibly corresponds to TRBD1 (5 bases). Germline V lookup: CDR1 SQVTM, CDR2 ANQGSEA. This CDR3 comprises 13 residues. V dropped 4 bases and J dropped 6 bases, with 13 bases sitting between them. In DNA form, the CDR3 reads TGCAGCGTTGGGGGCTCCCCAAGTCAGCCCCAGCATTTT. Translated: CSVGGSPSQPQHF.

This chain connects TRBV7-8 to TRBJ2-3, with TRBD1 as a possible D gene (7 bases). The germline CDR1 and CDR2 sequences are SGHVS and FQNEAQ. V was clipped by 1 base and J by 3 bases, with 14 bases between them. The CDR3 extends over 16 amino acids. The CDR3 DNA reads as TGTGCCAGCAGCTTAGGGAGGGGGCGCGGGACAGATACGCAGTATTTT. Translation: CASSLGRGRGTDTQYF.

This clone was seen only a few times. The rearrangement joins TRBV6-5 to TRBJ2-5; D possibly corresponds to TRBD1 (6 bases). The ends were cut back, 6 bases at V and 2 bases at J, with 13 bases in the middle. Germline CDR1 reads MNHEY; CDR2 reads SVGAGI. The CDR3 runs to 14 residues. The CDR3 bases are TGTGCCAGCAGCTCCGGACAGCCGCAAGAGACCCAGTACTTC. Translation gives CASSSGQPQETQYF.

The chain uses TRBV28 and TRBJ1-5; D may be TRBD1 (5 bases). V shed 7 bases and J shed 6 bases, with 13 bases lying between them. Germline CDR1 and CDR2: MDHEN and SYDVKM. CDR3 length: 13 amino acids. CDR3 DNA sequence: TGTGCCAGCAAGGCAGGGACTGCTCAGCCCCAGCATTTT. It is translated as CASKAGTAQPQHF.

This chain joins TRBV29-1 and TRBJ1-1, with a possible D match to TRBD1 (5 bases). V lost 6 bases and J 0 bases, leaving 11 bases between the germline ends. Germline CDR1 and CDR2: SQVTM and ANQGSEA. This CDR3 contains 13 residues. This chain's CDR3 is CSVVRAMNTEAFF. The CDR3 DNA follows: TGCAGCGTCGTCAGGGCCATGAACACTGAAGCTTTCTTT.

The CDR3 spells CASSYSQVAGGETQYF. The CDR3 DNA reads as TGTGCCAGCAGTTACTCGCAAGTCGCCGGGGGGGAGACCCAGTACTTC. This rearrangement joins TRBV6-5 to TRBJ2-5; the match to TRBD2 covers 7 bases. CDR1 is MNHEY and CDR2 is SVGAGI in the germline V gene. The V segment lost 0 bases and the J segment 5 bases; nucleotides outside the gene matches: 9. The CDR3 consists of 16 residues.

The rearrangement joins TRBV28 to TRBJ1-1, with 10 bases lining up with TRBD1. With 8 bases clipped from V and 1 base from J, the junction kept 10 bases outside the gene matches. This CDR3 is built from 16 residues. Per the germline V gene, CDR1 is MDHEN and CDR2 is SYDVKM. CDR3 amino acids: CASHFRDRGSNTEAFF. CDR3 bases: TGTGCCAGCCACTTCCGGGACAGGGGCTCGAACACTGAAGCTTTCTTT.

The rearrangement joins TRBV28 to TRBJ2-3, with TRBD2 matching 13 bases. The V gene's germline CDR1 is MDHEN and CDR2 SYDVKM. The CDR3 spans 17 residues. V dropped 6 bases and J dropped 0; count of bases not matched to a gene: 6. Written as DNA, the CDR3 is TGTGCCAGCAGCCAGGGACTAGCGGGACCTAGCACAGATACGCAGTATTTT. Its translation: CASSQGLAGPSTDTQYF.

The V and J genes are TRBV5-1 and TRBJ2-3, with 12 bases identical to TRBD2. Trimming at V came to 3 bases and at J to 9 bases, leaving 11 bases not matched to a gene. The CDR3 has 16 amino acids. The germline gives CDR1 SGHRS, CDR2 YFSETQ. CDR3 DNA: TGCGCCAGCAGCTGGGGACTAGCGGGCGCCTCAGGCACGCAGTATTTT. Translating gives CASSWGLAGASGTQYF.

This sequence joins TRBV6-4 and TRBJ2-7; D perhaps matches TRBD2 (7 bases). V lost 3 bases and J lost 5, with 14 bases in between. The CDR3 sequence is 14 residues long. Germline assignment: CDR1 MRHNA and CDR2 SNTAGT. In nucleotides, the CDR3 is TGTGCCAGCAGTGATAGGGGGAGGGTTAACGAGCAGTACTTC. Encoded protein: CASSDRGRVNEQYF.

The chain is built from TRBV28 and TRBJ2-5; TRBD2 aligns across 9 bases. CDR3 length: 17 residues. Germline V gene sequence: CDR1 MDHEN, CDR2 SYDVKM. V dropped 5 bases and J dropped 1; count of bases not matched to a gene: 11. The CDR3 loop reads CASSPLTGLASQETQYF. CDR3 bases: TGTGCCAGCAGTCCCCTGACAGGACTAGCGAGCCAAGAGACCCAGTACTTC.

J is TRBJ1-4 and V is TRBV6-5, with a weak D call TRBD1 (5 bases). Germline lookup yields CDR1 MNHEY and CDR2 SVGAGI. Trimming stripped 6 bases from V and 0 bases from J, with 11 bases between. The CDR3 runs 15 residues. CDR3 sequence: CASSGDRPTNEKLFF. The CDR3 DNA sequence: TGTGCCAGCAGCGGCGACAGACCAACTAATGAAAAACTGTTTTTT.

The J gene is TRBJ1-2, the V gene TRBV2; 7 nucleotides line up with TRBD1. Germline V gives CDR1 SNHLY, CDR2 FYNNEI. The CDR3 is 13 amino acids. The V and J ends lost 5 bases and 2 bases, in that order; junction bases with no gene match: 2. DNA of the CDR3: TGTGCCAGCAGTCGGGACAGCAACTATGGCTACACCTTC. As protein: CASSRDSNYGYTF.

The V and J genes are TRBV7-2 and TRBJ1-5, with TRBD1 identical over 11 bases. CDR1 and CDR2 from the germline V gene are SGHTA and FQGNSA. The CDR3 has 16 amino acids. Trimming removed 5 bases from V and 2 bases from J; junction bases left unmatched: 5. CDR3: CASSLGTGGGNQPQHF. The CDR3 region has the DNA TGTGCCAGCAGCCTAGGGACAGGGGGAGGCAATCAGCCCCAGCATTTT.